The 32 T cell receptor beta chains in this list originate from one sample, sequenced in a study of blood T cell repertoires in COVID-19. The assay was immunoSEQ multiplex PCR, and TCRdb's table has in-frame clones only and misses some. The top ten hold over 2.5% of the sample, which has 350,000 to 450,000 clones, approximately 86% seen once. Sample: peripheral blood. The receptors shown here come from a human donor in a cohort sampled during active COVID-19.

This sequence joins TRBV5-1 and TRBJ2-2; D might be TRBD1 (6 bases). CDR1 is SGHRS, CDR2 YFSETQ, per germline. The CDR3 consists of 16 residues. V lost 1 base, J lost 4 bases, and 14 bases lay in between. CDR3 DNA: TGCGCCAGCAGCTTGAGAGGGCAGGGGAGCACCGGGGAGCTGTTTTTT. Its protein is CASSLRGQGSTGELFF.

The genes are TRBV4-1 and TRBJ2-3; the match to TRBD2 covers 9 bases. V lost 0 bases, J lost 5 bases, and 12 bases stayed unmatched. The CDR3 sequence is 18 residues long. Germline V gene data show CDR1 as MGHRA and CDR2 as YSYEKL. The CDR3 reads CASSQDPASGTSGDTQYF. The CDR3 region has the DNA TGCGCCAGCAGCCAAGATCCCGCTAGCGGGACCTCGGGAGATACGCAGTATTTT.

The rearrangement joins TRBV28 to TRBJ1-5; 7 nucleotides agree with TRBD1. Per the germline V gene, CDR1 is MDHEN and CDR2 is SYDVKM. The CDR3 totals 15 residues. Trimming at V came to 4 bases and at J to 7 bases, leaving 10 bases not matched to a gene. DNA for the CDR3: TGTGCCAGCAGTTCCACAGGGGAGGTAAAGCAGCCCCAGCATTTT. It encodes CASSSTGEVKQPQHF.

The V and J genes are TRBV30 and TRBJ2-2; TRBD2 is a possible D gene (5 bases). The CDR3 extends over 11 amino acids. V gave up 6 bases and J gave up 6 bases, with 8 bases separating them. Germline V gene data show CDR1 as GTSNPN and CDR2 as SVGIG (reference sequence). This CDR3 reads CACTSPGELFF. CDR3 coding DNA: TGTGCCTGCACTAGTCCCGGGGAGCTGTTTTTT.

The chain is built from TRBV7-2 and TRBJ2-1; the match to TRBD2 covers 7 bases. This CDR3 spans 17 amino acids. Germline V lookup: CDR1 SGHTA, CDR2 FQGNSA. V lost 1 base, J lost 0 bases, and 6 bases stayed unmatched. The CDR3 spells CASSLVGGRTSYNEQFF. The CDR3 DNA reads as TGTGCCAGCAGCTTAGTGGGCGGGAGAACCTCCTACAATGAGCAGTTCTTC. Full variable domain (outside the CDR3, taken from reference TRBV7-2 and TRBJ2-1): GAGVSQSPSNKVTEKGKDVELRCDPISGHTALYWYRQSLGQGLEFLIYFQGNSAPDKSGLPSDRFSAERTGGSVSTLTIQRTQQEDSAVYLCASSLVGGRTSYNEQFFGPGTRLTVL.

This chain connects TRBV19 to TRBJ2-7; a possible D gene is TRBD1 (6 bases). This CDR3 is built from 13 residues. V lost 3 bases to trimming and J lost 6 bases, with 12 bases between them. Per the germline V gene, CDR1 is LNHDA and CDR2 is SQIVND (reference sequence). CDR3 sequence: CASSMARGSEQYF. The CDR3 DNA reads as TGTGCCAGTAGTATGGCCAGGGGTAGCGAGCAGTACTTC.

The rearrangement joins TRBV5-1 to TRBJ1-1, with D possibly being TRBD1 (6 bases). V gave up 4 bases and J gave up 5 bases, with 15 bases separating them. The CDR3 sequence is 14 residues long. The germline gives CDR1 SGHRS, CDR2 YFSETQ. In nucleotides, the CDR3 is TGCGCCAGCAGCGTACAGGCTAGGGGGACTGAAGCTTTCTTT. Its translation: CASSVQARGTEAFF.

This chain connects TRBV6-5 to TRBJ2-3; 9 positions match TRBD2. CDR3 size: 15 residues. Looked up from germline, CDR1 is MNHEY and CDR2 is SVGAGI. J gave up 5 bases and V 6 bases, and 9 bases lay outside the gene matches. The CDR3 nucleotides read TGTGCCAGCAGCTCGATTAGCGGGGGCCGAGATACGCAGTATTTT. Translation: CASSSISGGRDTQYF.

V gene TRBV7-9 combines with J gene TRBJ1-3; D unclear. The CDR3 is made up of 18 amino acids. The germline V and J ends were trimmed by 2 bases and 0 bases, with 17 bases remaining between them. CDR1 and CDR2 (germline): SEHNR, FQNEAQ (reference sequence). This CDR3 reads CASSLWQGSRGSGNTIYF. Written as DNA, the CDR3 is TGTGCCAGCAGCTTATGGCAAGGGTCTCGGGGCTCTGGAAACACCATATATTTT. Filled out from reference TRBV7-9 and TRBJ1-3, the complete variable domain reads DTGVSQNPRHKITKRGQNVTFRCDPISEHNRLYWYRQTLGQGPEFLTYFQNEAQLEKSRLLSDRFSAERPKGSFSTLEIQRTEQGDSAMYLCASSLWQGSRGSGNTIYFGEGSWLTVV.

In its sample, this clone was seen many times. The rearrangement links TRBV6-5 to TRBJ2-7; 9 nucleotides align to TRBD1. Germline V gene data show CDR1 as MNHEY and CDR2 as SVGAGI. The CDR3 has 15 amino acids. Trimming cost V 7 bases and J 2 bases; bases outside gene matches: 9. The CDR3 DNA reads as TGTGCCAGCAAACTCCGGGACAGGGAGGCCTACGAGCAGTACTTC. Translating it yields CASKLRDREAYEQYF.

The chain links TRBV7-3 to TRBJ2-3; D is perhaps TRBD1 (6 bases). From germline, CDR1 is SGHTA and CDR2 FQGTGA. With 1 base removed from V and 4 bases from J, the gap between germline ends came to 18 bases. The CDR3 spans 17 residues. In DNA, the CDR3 is TGTGCCAGCAGCTTAAATAGTGGGGGCGAGATATCAGATACGCAGTATTTT. It yields the protein CASSLNSGGEISDTQYF.

The chain combines TRBV29-1 with TRBJ2-3; TRBD1 matches 7 bases. The V and J ends lost 7 bases and 2 bases, in that order; junction bases with no gene match: 6. The CDR3 runs to 13 residues. Per germline, CDR1 SQVTM and CDR2 ANQGSEA. In DNA, the CDR3 is TGCAGCGGAAAGGGACAGTACACAGATACGCAGTATTTT. Encoded protein: CSGKGQYTDTQYF.

The genes are TRBV9 and TRBJ2-3; D unresolved. Trimming shortened V by 3 bases and J by 5 bases, and 10 bases separated the two germline ends. The CDR3 sequence is 13 residues long. Per germline, CDR1 SGDLS and CDR2 YYNGEE. The CDR3 loop reads CASSATTEDTQYF. CDR3 nucleotides: TGTGCCAGCAGCGCGACCACAGAAGATACGCAGTATTTT. The whole variable domain, remainder taken from reference TRBV9 and TRBJ2-3, is DSGVTQTPKHLITATGQRVTLRCSPRSGDLSVYWYQQSLDQGLQFLIQYYNGEERAKGNILERFSAQQFPDLHSELNLSSLELGDSALYFCASSATTEDTQYFGPGTRLTVL.

This clone has a single count. The chain has TRBV6-5 and TRBJ2-7; 11 nucleotides line up with TRBD2. J gave up 0 bases and V 4 bases, and 5 bases lay outside the gene matches. Germline V gene sequence: CDR1 MNHEY, CDR2 SVGAGI. CDR3 length: 16 residues. Here the CDR3 DNA reads TGTGCCAGCAGTTCTCGACTAGCGGGGAGCTCCTACGAGCAGTACTTC. Protein: CASSSRLAGSSYEQYF.

V and J are TRBV10-3 and TRBJ2-2, with 13 bases aligning to TRBD2. V lost 5 bases and J lost 1; bases outside the gene matches: 1. Germline-derived CDR1 and CDR2 are ENHRY and SYGVKD. The CDR3 runs to 16 residues. In nucleotides, the CDR3 is TGTGCCATCAGTTGGACTAGCGGGGGGAACACCGGGGAGCTGTTTTTT. Amino acid sequence: CAISWTSGGNTGELFF.

This clone was detected only a few times. The J gene is TRBJ1-1, the V gene TRBV4-1, with 7 bases identical to TRBD1. Germline V lookup: CDR1 MGHRA, CDR2 YSYEKL. The CDR3 totals 18 residues. The V and J ends lost 0 bases and 1 base, in that order; junction bases with no gene match: 11. The CDR3 sequence is CASSQDRDSERRNTEAFF. For the CDR3, the DNA is TGCGCCAGCAGCCAAGATAGGGACAGCGAAAGGAGGAACACTGAAGCTTTCTTT.

The chain employs TRBV12-3 or TRBV12-4 and TRBJ2-5; 10 nucleotides agree with TRBD2. The CDR3 runs 13 residues. With 6 bases clipped from V and 7 bases from J, the junction kept 5 bases outside the gene matches. The CDR3 loop is CASRSGGGVTQYF. In DNA, the CDR3 is TGTGCCAGCAGAAGCGGGGGGGGTGTGACCCAGTACTTC.

This chain links TRBV5-1 with TRBJ2-3, with TRBD1 matching over 9 bases. V was clipped by 4 bases and J by 3 bases; unmatched bases: 6. Germline values: CDR1 SGHRS, CDR2 YFSETQ. There are 15 residues in the CDR3. The CDR3 nucleotides are TGCGCCAGCAGCGAGGACAGGGGACGGACAGATACGCAGTATTTT. This gives the protein CASSEDRGRTDTQYF.

This clone was seen more than once but under ten times. The gene calls are TRBV18 and TRBJ1-5, with D maybe TRBD1 (6 bases). The germline V gene encodes CDR1 KGHSH and CDR2 LQKENI. The CDR3 length is 18 residues. Trimming left V 0 bases short and J 0 bases short, with 15 bases between. The CDR3 here is CASSPPFDRIYSNQPQHF. The DNA of the CDR3 is TGTGCCAGCTCACCACCATTCGACAGGATCTATAGCAATCAGCCCCAGCATTTT.

The rearrangement uses TRBV30 and TRBJ2-7; D could derive from TRBD1 or TRBD2 (5 bases each). Germline-derived CDR1 and CDR2 are GTSNPN and SVGIG (reference sequence). The CDR3 spans 14 residues. Trimming stripped 5 bases from V and 2 bases from J, with 16 bases between. CDR3 loop: CAWGEGFLPYEQYF. The CDR3 bases are TGTGCCTGGGGAGAGGGGTTTTTACCCTACGAGCAGTACTTC.

V and J are TRBV28 and TRBJ2-7, with TRBD1 matching over 8 bases. CDR3 length: 14 residues. Trimming removed 7 bases from V and 3 bases from J; junction bases left unmatched: 8. Germline CDR1 and CDR2: MDHEN and SYDVKM. CDR3 residues: CASIASTGDYEQYF. For the CDR3, the DNA is TGTGCCAGCATCGCTTCGACAGGGGACTACGAGCAGTACTTC.

J is TRBJ1-4 and V is TRBV5-1; 9 positions agree with TRBD1. With 3 bases clipped from V and 7 bases from J, the junction kept 4 bases outside the gene matches. Germline values: CDR1 SGHRS, CDR2 YFSETQ. The CDR3 is made up of 14 amino acids. The CDR3 loop is CASSSGQGFEKLFF. For the CDR3, the DNA is TGCGCCAGCAGCTCCGGACAGGGGTTTGAAAAACTGTTTTTT.

This chain uses TRBV3-1 (or the pseudogene TRBV3-2) with TRBJ2-3, with D perhaps TRBD2 (7 bases). The CDR3 sequence is 15 residues long. V shed 5 bases and J shed 2 bases, with 14 bases lying between them. Per the germline V gene, CDR1 is LGHDT and CDR2 is YNNKEL (reference sequence). CDR3 DNA: TGTGCCAGCAGCGTTCAGGCGGGGGCCACAGATACGCAGTATTTT. Its translation is CASSVQAGATDTQYF.

Turning to this clone: The identical CDR3 is also encoded by other nucleotide sequences in the sample. This rearrangement joins TRBV7-3 to TRBJ1-1, with a weak D call TRBD1 (5 bases). The CDR3 is 14 amino acids. Deletions cut 2 bases from V and 1 base from J, with 8 bases between. Per the germline V gene, CDR1 is SGHTA and CDR2 is FQGTGA. The CDR3 DNA reads TGTGCCAGCAGCTTACTCGGGGGGAACACTGAAGCTTTCTTT. It is translated as CASSLLGGNTEAFF.

This chain links TRBV9 with TRBJ2-1, with D possibly TRBD1 on 6 matching bases. Trimming took off 4 bases at V and 10 bases at J, with 9 bases between the two ends. Germline CDR1 is SGDLS and CDR2 is YYNGEE. The length of the CDR3 is 11 residues. CDR3 amino acids: CASSLGTEQFF. The CDR3 coding sequence is TGTGCCAGCAGCCTCGGGACAGAGCAGTTCTTC.

The rearrangement uses TRBV28 and TRBJ1-1; D not certain. Germline lookup yields CDR1 MDHEN and CDR2 SYDVKM. V dropped 6 bases and J dropped 6 bases, with 14 bases sitting between them. This CDR3 region has 13 residues. CDR3 sequence: CASSRARSAEAFF. CDR3 sequence (DNA): TGTGCCAGCAGCCGAGCCCGTAGCGCTGAAGCTTTCTTT.

CDR3 bases: TGTGCCTGGAGGCAGGGATTCTATGGCTACACCTTC. Translated, it gives CAWRQGFYGYTF. The chain joins TRBV30 to TRBJ1-2, with D maybe TRBD1 (5 bases). Germline lookup yields CDR1 GTSNPN and CDR2 SVGIG (reference sequence). The CDR3 has 12 amino acids. V was trimmed by 3 bases and J by 4 bases, leaving 9 bases between them.

V is TRBV11-2 and J is TRBJ2-7; D remains ambiguous. V lost 2 bases to trimming and J lost 1 base, with 15 bases between them. The germline CDR1 and CDR2 sequences are SGHAT and FQNNGV. The CDR3 totals 16 residues. Here the CDR3 reads CASSLSPGEQSYEQYF. In DNA form, the CDR3 reads TGTGCCAGCAGCTTATCACCCGGCGAACAGTCCTACGAGCAGTACTTC.

The chain joins TRBV5-1 to TRBJ1-1, with D unresolved. This CDR3 has 18 amino acids. Germline CDR1 and CDR2: SGHRS and YFSETQ. Trimming removed 1 base from V and 0 bases from J, with 19 bases in between. CDR3 DNA sequence: TGCGCCAGCAGCTTGATGGGGTCCAGTCGGGGTCTGAACACTGAAGCTTTCTTT. Amino acid sequence: CASSLMGSSRGLNTEAFF.

V gene TRBV18 combines with J gene TRBJ2-3, with 10 bases that match TRBD2. Germline CDR1 and CDR2: KGHSH and LQKENI. J gave up 3 bases and V 3 bases, and 12 bases lay outside the gene matches. The CDR3 has 18 residues. CDR3 residues: CASSPSGRGTAKTDTQYF. As DNA, the CDR3 is TGTGCCAGCTCACCCAGCGGGAGGGGGACTGCCAAGACAGATACGCAGTATTTT.

The chain combines TRBV6-2 or TRBV6-3 with TRBJ1-1, with a tentative D call TRBD1 (5 bases). In germline, CDR1 is MNHEY, CDR2 SVGEGT. The CDR3 is 14 amino acids. V was pared by 2 bases and J by 1 base, with 8 bases between. The CDR3 sequence is CASSYVDRNTEAFF. The CDR3 region has the DNA TGTGCCAGCAGTTACGTTGACAGGAACACTGAAGCTTTCTTT.

The chain employs TRBV7-2 and TRBJ1-2, with TRBD1 matching over 9 bases. The J segment lost 8 bases and the V segment lost 8 bases, leaving 9 bases of the junction unmatched. Germline CDR1 SGHTA, CDR2 FQGNSA. The CDR3 loop spans 13 amino acids. CDR3 sequence reads: CASGRDRVRGYTF. DNA of the CDR3: TGTGCCAGCGGCCGGGACAGGGTACGAGGCTACACCTTC.